Below, 10 T cell receptor beta chains from the same sample are listed, as sequenced in a study of cytomegalovirus exposure and HLA in healthy donors. Researchers ran the PCR with 60 Vbeta and 13 Jbeta primers. Clones were read by immunoSEQ multiplex PCR, and TCRdb kept only the in-frame ones, dropping some. Among 180,000 or so clones listed, nearly 80% were seen once. Sequencing used PBMCs. The receptors here all came from a man aged 50 to 60 in good health and CMV-seropositive.

V usage is TRBV7-6 and J usage is TRBJ1-3, with D tentatively TRBD1 (6 bases). Germline assignment: CDR1 SGHVS and CDR2 FNYEAQ. Trimming pared 5 bases from V and 5 bases from J, leaving 10 bases between. This CDR3 region has 13 residues. The CDR3 protein is CASSPDSRNTIYF. The CDR3 bases are TGTGCCAGCAGCCCGGACAGTAGAAACACCATATATTTT.

This CDR3 is CASKSISGGHEQYF. The CDR3, as DNA: TGTGCCAGCAAATCGATTAGCGGGGGCCACGAGCAGTACTTC. The chain joins TRBV2 to TRBJ2-7; 9 nucleotides line up with TRBD2. The CDR3 consists of 14 residues. Germline V gene lookup returns CDR1 SNHLY and CDR2 FYNNEI. Unmatched junction bases numbered 9, after V lost 7 bases and J lost 5 bases.

The rearrangement joins TRBV6-5 to TRBJ1-6, with D uncertain. The CDR3 spans 14 residues. The germline V and J ends were trimmed by 6 bases and 4 bases, with 10 bases remaining between them. Germline assignment: CDR1 MNHEY and CDR2 SVGAGI. For the CDR3, the DNA is TGTGCCAGCAGCTTCGAACTATATAATTCACCCCTCCACTTT. Its protein product is CASSFELYNSPLHF.

The chain joins TRBV28 to TRBJ2-7; TRBD2 might be the D (6 bases). Trimming took off 6 bases at V and 7 bases at J, with 22 bases between the two ends. Looked up from germline, CDR1 is MDHEN and CDR2 is SYDVKM. CDR3 length: 15 amino acids. The CDR3 region is CASSPEGLPEREQYF. CDR3 sequence (DNA): TGTGCCAGCAGCCCCGAGGGACTCCCCGAGAGGGAGCAGTACTTC.

This clone appeared a few times. The V and J genes are TRBV5-1 and TRBJ2-7, with D possibly being TRBD1 (5 bases). This CDR3 has 13 amino acids. Germline-derived CDR1 and CDR2 are SGHRS and YFSETQ. V was clipped by 0 bases and J by 4 bases, with 8 bases between them. This CDR3 is CASSLGQQYEQYF. The CDR3 coding sequence is TGCGCCAGCAGCTTGGGACAGCAATACGAGCAGTACTTC.

The chain joins TRBV5-6 to TRBJ1-5; D is unclear. Germline CDR1 reads SGHDT; CDR2 reads YYEEEE. Trimming shortened V by 3 bases and J by 4 bases, and 5 bases separated the two germline ends. This CDR3 comprises 12 residues. The CDR3 here is CASSSLNQPQHF. The CDR3 nucleotides are TGTGCCAGCAGCTCCCTTAATCAGCCCCAGCATTTT.

The rearrangement links TRBV9 to TRBJ1-1; 11 bases are a match to TRBD1. Germline CDR1 SGDLS, CDR2 YYNGEE. Unmatched junction bases numbered 1, after V lost 0 bases and J lost 3 bases. The CDR3 is made up of 15 amino acids. The CDR3 region is CASSVGTGGYTEAFF. The CDR3 DNA reads as TGTGCCAGCAGCGTAGGGACAGGGGGCTACACTGAAGCTTTCTTT.

The chain employs TRBV19 and TRBJ1-5, with 10 bases identical to TRBD1. Germline V gene data show CDR1 as LNHDA and CDR2 as SQIVND (reference sequence). This CDR3 contains 14 residues. V lost 8 bases to trimming and J lost 2 bases; unmatched junction nucleotides: 3. CDR3 nucleotide sequence: TGTGCCAGTGATGGACAGGGGGGCAATCAGCCCCAGCATTTT. This translates into CASDGQGGNQPQHF.

The chain is built from TRBV5-4 and TRBJ2-7, with a tentative D call TRBD2 (6 bases). Looked up from germline, CDR1 is SGHNT and CDR2 is YYREEE (reference sequence). Trimming stripped 4 bases from V and 0 bases from J, with 14 bases between. This CDR3 is built from 15 residues. The CDR3 DNA follows: TGTGCCAGCAGCCGGGGACTTAAGAGCTCCTACGAGCAGTACGTC. It specifies CASSRGLKSSYEQYV.

V gene TRBV28 combines with J gene TRBJ1-5; maybe TRBD1 (6 bases). The CDR3 runs to 14 residues. V lost 6 bases and J 6 bases, leaving 15 bases between the germline ends. CDR1 MDHEN and CDR2 SYDVKM come from the germline V gene. The CDR3 sequence is CASSYTGMGQPQHF. The DNA of the CDR3 is TGTGCCAGCAGCTATACAGGGATGGGTCAGCCCCAGCATTTT.